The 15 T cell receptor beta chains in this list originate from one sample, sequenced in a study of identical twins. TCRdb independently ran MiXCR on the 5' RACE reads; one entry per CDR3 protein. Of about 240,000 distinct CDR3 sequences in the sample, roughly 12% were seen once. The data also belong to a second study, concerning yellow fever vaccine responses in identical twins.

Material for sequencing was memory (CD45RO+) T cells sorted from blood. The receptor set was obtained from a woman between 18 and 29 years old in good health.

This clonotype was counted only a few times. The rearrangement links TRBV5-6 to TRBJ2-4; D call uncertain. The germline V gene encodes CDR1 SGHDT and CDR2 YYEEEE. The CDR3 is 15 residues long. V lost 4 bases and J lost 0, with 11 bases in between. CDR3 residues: CASSETPLAKNIQYF. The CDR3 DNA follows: TGTGCCAGCAGCGAAACGCCCTTAGCCAAAAACATTCAGTACTTC.

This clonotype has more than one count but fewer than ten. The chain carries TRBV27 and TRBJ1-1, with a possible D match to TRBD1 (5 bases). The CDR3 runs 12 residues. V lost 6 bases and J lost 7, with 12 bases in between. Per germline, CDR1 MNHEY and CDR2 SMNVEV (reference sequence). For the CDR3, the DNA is TGTGCCAGCAGATTAAATCAGGGTGAAGCTTTCTTT. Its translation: CASRLNQGEAFF.

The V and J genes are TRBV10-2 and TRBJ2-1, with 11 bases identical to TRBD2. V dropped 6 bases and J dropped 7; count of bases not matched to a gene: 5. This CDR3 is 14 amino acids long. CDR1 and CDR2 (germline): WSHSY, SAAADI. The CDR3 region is CASRLAGEMNEQFF. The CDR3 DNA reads TGCGCCAGCAGACTAGCGGGAGAGATGAATGAGCAGTTCTTC.

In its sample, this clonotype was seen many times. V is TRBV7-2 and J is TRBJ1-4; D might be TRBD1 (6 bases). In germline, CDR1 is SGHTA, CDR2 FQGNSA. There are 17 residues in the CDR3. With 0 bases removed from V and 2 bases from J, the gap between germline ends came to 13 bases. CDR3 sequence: CASSLAPGGGTNEKLFF. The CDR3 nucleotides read TGTGCCAGCAGCTTAGCGCCGGGTGGGGGCACTAATGAAAAACTGTTTTTT.

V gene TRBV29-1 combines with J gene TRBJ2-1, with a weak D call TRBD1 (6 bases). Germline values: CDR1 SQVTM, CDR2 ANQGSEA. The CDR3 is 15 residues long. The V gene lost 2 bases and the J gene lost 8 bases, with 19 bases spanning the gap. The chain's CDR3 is CSVESAPRGSDEQFF. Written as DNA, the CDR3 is TGCAGCGTTGAAAGCGCACCGAGGGGGAGTGATGAGCAGTTCTTC.

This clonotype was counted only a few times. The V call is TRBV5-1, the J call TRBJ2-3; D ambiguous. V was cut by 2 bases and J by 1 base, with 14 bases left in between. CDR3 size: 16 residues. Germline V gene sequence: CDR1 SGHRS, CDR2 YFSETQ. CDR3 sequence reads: CASSFALLSGTDTQYF. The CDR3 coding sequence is TGCGCCAGCAGCTTCGCACTACTCTCGGGCACAGATACGCAGTATTTT.

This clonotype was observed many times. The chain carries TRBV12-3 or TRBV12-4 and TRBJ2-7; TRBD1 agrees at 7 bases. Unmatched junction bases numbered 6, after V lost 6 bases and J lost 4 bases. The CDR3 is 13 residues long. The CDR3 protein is CASRTGVSYEQYF. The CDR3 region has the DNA TGTGCCAGCAGAACAGGGGTGTCTTACGAGCAGTACTTC.

CDR3 sequence: CSAILMDRYNEQFF. CDR3 nucleotides: TGCAGTGCTATACTAATGGACAGGTACAATGAGCAGTTCTTC. The chain carries TRBV20-1 and TRBJ2-1; TRBD1 agrees at 7 bases. The CDR3 runs 14 residues. The trim removed 4 bases at V and 4 bases at J, leaving 7 bases unmatched. In germline, CDR1 is DFQATT, CDR2 SNEGSKA (reference sequence).

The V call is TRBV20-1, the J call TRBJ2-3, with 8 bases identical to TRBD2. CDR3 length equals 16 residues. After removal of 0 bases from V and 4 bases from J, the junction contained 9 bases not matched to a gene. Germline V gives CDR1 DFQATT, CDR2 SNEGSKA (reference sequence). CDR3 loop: CSARDRTSRFSDTQYF. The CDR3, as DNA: TGCAGTGCTAGAGATCGGACTAGCAGGTTTTCAGATACGCAGTATTTT.

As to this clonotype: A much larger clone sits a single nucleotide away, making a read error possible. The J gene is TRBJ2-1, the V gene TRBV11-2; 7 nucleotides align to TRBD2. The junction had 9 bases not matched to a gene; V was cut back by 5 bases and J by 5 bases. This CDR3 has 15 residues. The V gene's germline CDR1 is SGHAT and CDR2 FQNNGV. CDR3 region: CASSTFGTTNNEQFF. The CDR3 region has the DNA TGTGCCAGCAGCACGTTCGGGACTACAAACAATGAGCAGTTCTTC.

CDR3 region: CASSPGLVGLHEQFF. DNA of the CDR3: TGTGCCAGCAGCCCGGGACTAGTGGGGCTCCATGAGCAGTTCTTC. The rearrangement uses TRBV11-2 and TRBJ2-1; TRBD2 matches 8 bases. This CDR3 region has 15 residues. Looked up from germline, CDR1 is SGHAT and CDR2 is FQNNGV. V gave up 5 bases and J gave up 8 bases; unmatched junction bases: 11.

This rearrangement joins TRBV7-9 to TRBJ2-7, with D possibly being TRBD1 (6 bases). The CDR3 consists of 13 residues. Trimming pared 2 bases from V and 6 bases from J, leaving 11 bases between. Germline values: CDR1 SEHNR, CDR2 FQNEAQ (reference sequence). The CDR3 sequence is CASSLIAGVEQYF. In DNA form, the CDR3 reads TGTGCCAGCAGCTTAATTGCAGGGGTCGAGCAGTACTTC.

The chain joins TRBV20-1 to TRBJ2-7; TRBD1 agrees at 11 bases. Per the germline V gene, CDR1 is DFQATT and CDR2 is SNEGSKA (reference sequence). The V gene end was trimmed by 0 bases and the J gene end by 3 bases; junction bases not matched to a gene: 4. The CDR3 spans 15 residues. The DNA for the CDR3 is TGCAGTGCTAGAGATAGGGGGACAGGGGGCTACGAGCAGTACTTC. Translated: CSARDRGTGGYEQYF.

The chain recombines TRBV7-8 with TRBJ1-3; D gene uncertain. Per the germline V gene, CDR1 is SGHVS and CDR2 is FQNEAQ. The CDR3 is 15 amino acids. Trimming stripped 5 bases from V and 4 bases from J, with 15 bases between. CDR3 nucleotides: TGTGCCAGCAGCCCAGTGATAGGGCTCGGAAACACCATATATTTT. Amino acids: CASSPVIGLGNTIYF.

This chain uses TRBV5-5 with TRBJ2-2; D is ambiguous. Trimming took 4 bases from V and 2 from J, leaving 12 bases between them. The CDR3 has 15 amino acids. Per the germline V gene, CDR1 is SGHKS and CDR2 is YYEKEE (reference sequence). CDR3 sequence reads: CASSPPSVNTGELFF. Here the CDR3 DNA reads TGTGCCAGCAGCCCCCCGTCAGTAAACACCGGGGAGCTGTTTTTT.